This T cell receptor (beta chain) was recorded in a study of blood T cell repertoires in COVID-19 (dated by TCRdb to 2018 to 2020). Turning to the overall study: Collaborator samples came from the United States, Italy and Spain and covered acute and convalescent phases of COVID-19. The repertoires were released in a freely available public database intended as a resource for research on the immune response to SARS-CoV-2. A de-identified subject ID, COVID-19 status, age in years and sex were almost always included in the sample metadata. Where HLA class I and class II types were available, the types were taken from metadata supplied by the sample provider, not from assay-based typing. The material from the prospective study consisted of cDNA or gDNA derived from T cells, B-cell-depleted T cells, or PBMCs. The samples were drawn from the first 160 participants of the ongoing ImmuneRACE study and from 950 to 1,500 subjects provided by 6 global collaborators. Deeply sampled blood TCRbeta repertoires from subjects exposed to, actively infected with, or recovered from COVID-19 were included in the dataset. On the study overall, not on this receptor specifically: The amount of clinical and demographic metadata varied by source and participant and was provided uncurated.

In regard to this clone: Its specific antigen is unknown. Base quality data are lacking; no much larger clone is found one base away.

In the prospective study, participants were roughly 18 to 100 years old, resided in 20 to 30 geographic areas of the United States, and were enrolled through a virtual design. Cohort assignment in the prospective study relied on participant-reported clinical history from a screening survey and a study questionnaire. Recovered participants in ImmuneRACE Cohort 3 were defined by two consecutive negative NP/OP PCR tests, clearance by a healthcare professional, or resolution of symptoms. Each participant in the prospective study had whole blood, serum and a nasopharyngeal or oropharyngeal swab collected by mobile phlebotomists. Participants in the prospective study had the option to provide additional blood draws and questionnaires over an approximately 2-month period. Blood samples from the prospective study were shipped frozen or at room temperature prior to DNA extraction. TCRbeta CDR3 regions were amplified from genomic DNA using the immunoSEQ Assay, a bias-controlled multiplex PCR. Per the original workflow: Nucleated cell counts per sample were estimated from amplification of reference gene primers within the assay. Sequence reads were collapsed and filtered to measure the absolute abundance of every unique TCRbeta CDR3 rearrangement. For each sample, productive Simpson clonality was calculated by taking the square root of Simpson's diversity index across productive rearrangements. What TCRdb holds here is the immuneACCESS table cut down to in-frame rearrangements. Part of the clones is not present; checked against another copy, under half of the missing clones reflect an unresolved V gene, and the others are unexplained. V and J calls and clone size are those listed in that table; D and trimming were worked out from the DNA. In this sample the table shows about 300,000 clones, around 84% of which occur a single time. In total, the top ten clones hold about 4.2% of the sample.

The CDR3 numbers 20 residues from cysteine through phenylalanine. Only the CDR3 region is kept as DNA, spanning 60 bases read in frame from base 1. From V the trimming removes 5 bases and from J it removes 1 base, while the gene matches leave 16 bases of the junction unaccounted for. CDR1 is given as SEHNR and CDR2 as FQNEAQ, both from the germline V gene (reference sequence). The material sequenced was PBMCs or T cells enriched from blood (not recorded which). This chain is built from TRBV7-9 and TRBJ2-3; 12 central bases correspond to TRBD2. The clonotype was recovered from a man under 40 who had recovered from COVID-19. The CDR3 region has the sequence CASSTPRTSGALRGTDTQYF. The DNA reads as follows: TGTGCCAGCAGCACACCGAGGACTAGCGGGGCCCTAAGAGGCACAGATACGCAGTATTTT.